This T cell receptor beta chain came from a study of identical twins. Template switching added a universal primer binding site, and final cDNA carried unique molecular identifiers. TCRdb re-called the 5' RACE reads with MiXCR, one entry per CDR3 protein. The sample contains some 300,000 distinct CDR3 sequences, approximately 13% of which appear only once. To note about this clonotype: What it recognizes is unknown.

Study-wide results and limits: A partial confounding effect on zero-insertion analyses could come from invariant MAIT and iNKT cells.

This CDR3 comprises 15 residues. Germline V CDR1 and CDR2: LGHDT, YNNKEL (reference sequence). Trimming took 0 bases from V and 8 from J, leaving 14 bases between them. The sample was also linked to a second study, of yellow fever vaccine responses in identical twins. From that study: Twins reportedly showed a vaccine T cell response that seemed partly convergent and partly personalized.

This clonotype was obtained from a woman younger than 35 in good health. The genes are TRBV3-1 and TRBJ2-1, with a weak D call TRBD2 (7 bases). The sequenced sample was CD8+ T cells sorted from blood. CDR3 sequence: CASSQDAGARDEQFF. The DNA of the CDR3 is TGTGCCAGCAGCCAAGATGCGGGGGCCAGGGATGAGCAGTTCTTC.